Listed below are T cell receptor beta chains from one sample, sequenced in a study of shared clonotypes between healthy human individuals. Sequencing used immunoSEQ multiplex PCR; TCRdb keeps in-frame clones, though not all of them. The table lists 660,000 or so clones, about 96% of them singletons, with 0.095% to 0.13% in the top ten. Sequences were obtained from naive CD8+ T cells sorted from blood. Source of these receptors: a woman aged 30 to 39 in good health. CDR3s include the opening cysteine and the closing phenylalanine or tryptophan. Each record gives: clone size, V gene, D gene, J gene, CDR3 protein, CDR3 DNA. D genes are given only for firm matches. Clone size, where shown, is once, few, many, or a class for clones that have expanded.

-	TRBV11-3	-	TRBJ1-3	CASSQDSNSGNTIYF	TGTGCCAGCAGCCAAGACAGCAACTCTGGAAACACCATATATTTT
-	TRBV6-5	TRBD2	TRBJ2-5	CASSPGLAGGRSQYF	TGTGCCAGCAGCCCGGGACTAGCGGGAGGTCGGTCCCAGTACTTC
-	TRBV27	-	TRBJ2-7	CASSLRGPGNEQYF	TGTGCCAGCAGTTTACGGGGTCCAGGGAACGAGCAGTACTTC
-	TRBV28	-	TRBJ1-5	CASILTGEIFYQPQHF	TGTGCCAGCATCCTGACAGGCGAAATTTTCTATCAGCCCCAGCATTTT
-	TRBV27	TRBD1	TRBJ2-3	CASSFSGQRTDTQYF	TGTGCCAGCAGTTTTTCGGGACAGAGGACGGATACGCAGTATTTT
-	TRBV9	TRBD2	TRBJ2-4	CASSVAGRESIQYF	TGTGCCAGCAGCGTAGCTGGGCGGGAGTCCATTCAGTACTTC
-	TRBV13	-	TRBJ1-1	CASSPQDTEAFF	TGTGCCAGCAGCCCCCAGGACACTGAAGCTTTCTTT
-	TRBV7-8	-	TRBJ2-5	CASSHDFGETQYF	TGTGCCAGCAGTCATGACTTCGGGGAGACCCAGTACTTC
once	TRBV9	-	TRBJ2-1	CASSVARASIAYNEQFF	TGTGCCAGCAGCGTAGCCAGGGCTAGCATTGCCTACAATGAGCAGTTCTTC
-	TRBV5-1	TRBD2	TRBJ2-7	CASSRTSGTYEQYF	TGCGCCAGCAGCCGGACTAGCGGTACCTACGAGCAGTACTTC
-	TRBV21-1	-	TRBJ2-7	CASSKARTGGFYEQYF	TGTGCCAGCAGCAAAGCCCGCACAGGGGGCTTTTACGAGCAGTACTTC
-	TRBV4-1	-	TRBJ2-3	CASSQEQGDTQYF	TGCGCCAGCAGCCAAGAGCAGGGGGATACGCAGTATTTT
-	TRBV13	TRBD2	TRBJ2-7	CASSTSSGTYEQYF	TGTGCCAGCAGCACATCTAGCGGAACCTACGAGCAGTACTTC
-	TRBV7-9	-	TRBJ2-7	CASSHPGTVTYEQYF	TGTGCCAGCAGCCACCCCGGGACGGTTACCTACGAGCAGTACTTC
once	TRBV4-1	TRBD1	TRBJ1-5	CASSQAPGQGVMSNQPQHF	TGCGCCAGCAGCCAGGCACCGGGACAGGGGGTCATGAGCAATCAGCCCCAGCATTTT
-	TRBV11-2	TRBD2	TRBJ2-3	CASSLLLAGTDTQYF	TGTGCCAGCAGCCTACTGCTAGCGGGCACAGATACGCAGTATTTT
-	TRBV27	TRBD2	TRBJ2-7	CASSPSGRAPYEQYF	TGTGCCAGCAGCCCCAGCGGGAGGGCCCCCTACGAGCAGTACTTC
-	TRBV27	-	TRBJ2-1	CASRVGEGNNEQFF	TGTGCCAGCAGGGTGGGGGAAGGAAACAATGAGCAGTTCTTC
-	TRBV28	-	TRBJ1-4	CASSLLGELFF	TGTGCCAGCAGTTTATTGGGAGAACTGTTTTTT
-	TRBV6-4	-	TRBJ1-2	CASSERWNYGYTF	TGTGCCAGCAGTGAACGGTGGAACTATGGCTACACCTTC
-	TRBV4-2	TRBD1	TRBJ2-7	CASSLGTGNYEQYF	TGTGCCAGCAGCCTAGGGACAGGGAACTACGAGCAGTACTTC
-	TRBV28	TRBD1	TRBJ2-3	CASSSSRQGMTDTQYF	TGTGCCAGCAGTTCCTCGCGACAGGGAATGACGGATACGCAGTATTTT
once	TRBV5-1	-	TRBJ2-2	CASSLWGNTGELFF	TGCGCCAGCAGCTTGTGGGGGAACACCGGGGAGCTGTTTTTT
-	TRBV19	-	TRBJ2-7	CASSMYGTSYEQYF	TGTGCCAGTAGTATGTACGGGACCTCCTACGAGCAGTACTTC
once	TRBV4-1	-	TRBJ2-6	CASSQGGQGTGANVLTF	TGCGCCAGCAGCCAAGGGGGCCAGGGTACTGGGGCCAACGTCCTGACTTTC
-	TRBV7-9	TRBD1	TRBJ2-7	CASRPGQGYEQYF	TGTGCCAGCCGCCCGGGACAGGGTTACGAGCAGTACTTC
-	TRBV5-1	TRBD2	TRBJ2-2	CASSWGQLAGGPGELFF	TGCGCCAGCAGCTGGGGACAGCTAGCGGGAGGGCCCGGGGAGCTGTTTTTT
once	TRBV5-4	-	TRBJ1-1	CASSLGGRGEAFF	TGTGCCAGCAGCTTGGGGGGTAGGGGTGAAGCTTTCTTT
-	TRBV4-1	TRBD1	TRBJ1-6	CASSQSVAGGNSPLHF	TGCGCCAGCAGCCAGAGCGTTGCAGGGGGAAATTCACCCCTCCACTTT
-	TRBV5-4	-	TRBJ2-1	CASSLLNEQFF	TGTGCCAGCAGCCTATTAAATGAGCAGTTCTTC
-	TRBV5-1	TRBD1	TRBJ2-7	CASSGDSYEQYF	TGCGCCAGCAGCGGGGACAGTTACGAGCAGTACTTC
-	TRBV10-2	-	TRBJ2-5	CASSDDRSQETQYF	TGCGCCAGCAGTGACGACAGGTCTCAAGAGACCCAGTACTTC
-	TRBV13	-	TRBJ1-1	CASSTARFEAFF	TGTGCCAGCAGCACCGCCCGGTTTGAAGCTTTCTTT
-	TRBV7-9	TRBD1	TRBJ2-7	CASRDRVYEQYF	TGTGCCAGCCGGGACAGGGTCTACGAGCAGTACTTC
-	TRBV5-1	-	TRBJ2-3	CASSLWGVQYF	TGCGCCAGCAGCTTGTGGGGAGTGCAGTATTTT
-	TRBV29-1	-	TRBJ2-7	CSVSIAAAGGYEQYF	TGCAGCGTTTCTATAGCGGCGGCGGGCGGCTACGAGCAGTACTTC
-	TRBV19	-	TRBJ1-2	CASSTRTYGYTF	TGTGCCAGTAGTACAAGGACCTATGGCTACACCTTC
-	TRBV19	-	TRBJ2-7	CASSWDSGSYEQYF	TGTGCCAGTAGTTGGGACTCCGGCTCCTACGAGCAGTACTTC
-	TRBV5-6	-	TRBJ1-4	CASSPGTNEKLFF	TGTGCCAGCAGCCCCGGGACTAATGAAAAACTGTTTTTT
-	TRBV7-9	-	TRBJ2-3	CASGGPRAPDTQYF	TGTGCCAGCGGCGGGCCTCGCGCCCCAGATACGCAGTATTTT
-	TRBV30	-	TRBJ1-5	CAWNRLGQPQHF	TGTGCCTGGAACCGATTAGGACAGCCCCAGCATTTT
-	TRBV7-8	TRBD2	TRBJ2-3	CASSPGLAADTQYF	TGTGCCAGCAGCCCGGGACTAGCGGCAGATACGCAGTATTTT
-	TRBV27	TRBD2	TRBJ2-1	CASSPLAGRNEQFF	TGTGCCAGCAGCCCTCTAGCGGGAAGAAATGAGCAGTTCTTC
-	TRBV27	TRBD1	TRBJ2-7	CASSLGTGGQQYF	TGTGCCAGCAGTTTGGGGACAGGGGGACAGCAGTACTTC
-	TRBV30	-	TRBJ2-1	CAWKGRLSYNEQFF	TGTGCCTGGAAAGGGAGGCTCTCCTACAATGAGCAGTTCTTC
-	TRBV2	-	TRBJ2-4	CASCPGNIQYF	TGTGCCAGCTGCCCCGGGAACATTCAGTACTTC
-	TRBV7-7	TRBD2	TRBJ2-1	CASSSLTDRTSGYNEQFF	TGTGCCAGCAGCTCCTTGACCGACCGGACTAGCGGATACAATGAGCAGTTCTTC
-	TRBV5-4	-	TRBJ2-1	CASSLERGNFNEQFF	TGTGCCAGCAGCCTCGAGCGCGGGAATTTCAATGAGCAGTTCTTC
-	TRBV4-2	-	TRBJ2-2	CASATSTTLSAGELFF	TGTGCCAGCGCAACCTCAACAACGCTCAGCGCCGGGGAGCTGTTTTTT
-	TRBV28	-	TRBJ2-5	CASSFVGGQETQYF	TGTGCCAGCAGTTTCGTCGGCGGTCAAGAGACCCAGTACTTC
-	TRBV29-1	TRBD1	TRBJ1-2	CSALTGASGYTF	TGCAGCGCCCTGACAGGGGCAAGTGGCTACACCTTC